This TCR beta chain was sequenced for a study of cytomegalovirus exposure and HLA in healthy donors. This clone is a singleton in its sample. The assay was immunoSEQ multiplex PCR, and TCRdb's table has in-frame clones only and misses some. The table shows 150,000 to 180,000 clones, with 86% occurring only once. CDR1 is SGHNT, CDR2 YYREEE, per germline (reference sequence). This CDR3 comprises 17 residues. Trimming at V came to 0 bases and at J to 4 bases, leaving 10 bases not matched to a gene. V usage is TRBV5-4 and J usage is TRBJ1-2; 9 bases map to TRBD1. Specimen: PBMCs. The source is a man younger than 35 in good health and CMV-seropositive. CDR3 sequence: CASSLGGTGFVGYGYTF. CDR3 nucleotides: TGTGCCAGCAGCTTGGGTGGGACAGGGTTCGTCGGCTATGGCTACACCTTC.